The sequence of this T cell receptor beta chain was determined in a study of blood T cell repertoires in COVID-19. The study assigned cohorts using participant-reported clinical history. Each recovered donor of Cohort 3 presented with two negative PCRs, clearance, or symptom resolution. Assay used: immunoSEQ multiplex PCR; TCRdb lists only in-frame clones, some missing. The sample includes 200,000 to 250,000 clones, approximately 80% of them seen just once. V was clipped by 3 bases and J by 6 bases; unmatched bases: 4. This CDR3 comprises 13 residues. CDR1 is MRHNA, CDR2 SNTAGT, per germline. This sequence joins TRBV6-4 and TRBJ2-7; 8 nucleotides match TRBD2. Sequencing was performed on PBMCs or T cells enriched from blood (not recorded which). This TCR was recovered from a woman aged 55-69 years who had recovered from COVID-19. The CDR3, as DNA: TGTGCCAGCAGTGAAGACGGGACTAGCGAGCAGTACTTC. Amino acid sequence: CASSEDGTSEQYF.